Given below is one TCR beta chain in context. This sample was taken from a study of blood T cell repertoires in COVID-19. On the study more broadly: COVID-19 samples from acute and convalescent phases originated in the United States, Italy and Spain. Sample material is recorded as cDNA or gDNA derived from T cells, B-cell-depleted T cells, or PBMCs.

Per germline, CDR1 GTSNPN and CDR2 SVGIG (reference sequence). The V end was cut by 3 bases, the J end by 0 bases, with 9 bases between. There are 15 residues in the CDR3. Sequencing was performed with immunoSEQ multiplex PCR; in TCRdb, only in-frame clones are kept and a portion is missing. The sample consists of over 200,000 clones, around 84% of them appearing once. Assignments of participants to cohorts depended upon their own reported clinical history. This rearrangement joins TRBV30 to TRBJ2-6; no firm D call. Sequenced: PBMCs or T cells enriched from blood (not recorded which). This receptor was taken from a woman aged 40 to 50 who had recovered from COVID-19. The DNA of the CDR3 is TGTGCCTGGAGATCCTACGGCTCTGGGGCCAACGTCCTGACTTTC. Translated: CAWRSYGSGANVLTF.